This T cell receptor (beta chain) derives from a study of T-cell reconstitution after alpha-beta-depleted transplantation in children (dated by TCRdb to 2015 to 2016). For context, the study as a whole: T-cell immune reconstitution after TCRalphabeta/CD19-depleted allogeneic hematopoietic cell transplantation in children was quantitatively tracked in the study by means of TCR repertoire profiling. The paper's findings and limits, for the study overall: In some patients, the high TCRbeta diversity seen at day 60 was put down to recipient T cells and intrathymic progenitors that had survived conditioning. Over subsequent months, a decline in hyperexpanded clone frequencies was noted, and after one year, T-cell counts and TCRbeta diversity were mostly ascribed to newly produced T cells. About two months after transplant, the apparently early recovery of alphabetaT-cell counts reportedly depended on just several hundred clones that had expanded rapidly and came from non-depleted graft cells.

The receptor library was made with PCR. TCRdb names Illumina HiSeq 2500 as the instrument used. To normalize quantification of the TCRbeta repertoire, the TCR libraries were built with molecular barcoding that relied on unique molecular identifiers. TCRdb trimmed public reads at Q25 via fastp, called clones via MiXCR and kept in-frame beta chains. Identical CDR3 protein sequences are pooled into one entry, listed with their most common genes and DNA. The sample table contains fewer than 1 million distinct CDR3 sequences; only one count was recorded for around 15% of them. The top ten constitute around 5% of the sample. On this clonotype itself: Its antigen remains unidentified. The input lacks base qualities; no much larger clone sits a single base away.

The treatment or condition label on this specimen signifies: allogeneic hematopoietic cell transplantation with graft depleted of TCRalphabeta T cells and CD19 B cells. The transplant recipients were children given TCRalphabeta/CD19-depleted allogeneic hematopoietic cell grafts. Based on the germline V gene, the CDR1 and CDR2 sequences are SGHDT and YYEEEE. Cut back by 2 bases and 10 bases, the V and J ends lie 16 bases apart. The CDR3 sequence holds 14 residues, the cysteine and phenylalanine included. Just CDR3 DNA is preserved here, 42 bases in frame from base 1. This sequence uses TRBV5-6 and TRBJ2-1; the D gene assignment is ambiguous. Sample: PBMCs, mostly from graft donor cells, taken 360 days after TCRalphabeta/CD19-depleted stem cell transplant. The TCR was taken from a male patient younger than 18 who had a stem cell transplant for acute lymphoblastic leukemia, so the T cells may come from the graft donor. The CDR3 reads as follows: CASSFDYGVREQFF. The nucleotide sequence reads TGTGCCAGCAGCTTTGATTATGGCGTGCGGGAGCAGTTCTTC.